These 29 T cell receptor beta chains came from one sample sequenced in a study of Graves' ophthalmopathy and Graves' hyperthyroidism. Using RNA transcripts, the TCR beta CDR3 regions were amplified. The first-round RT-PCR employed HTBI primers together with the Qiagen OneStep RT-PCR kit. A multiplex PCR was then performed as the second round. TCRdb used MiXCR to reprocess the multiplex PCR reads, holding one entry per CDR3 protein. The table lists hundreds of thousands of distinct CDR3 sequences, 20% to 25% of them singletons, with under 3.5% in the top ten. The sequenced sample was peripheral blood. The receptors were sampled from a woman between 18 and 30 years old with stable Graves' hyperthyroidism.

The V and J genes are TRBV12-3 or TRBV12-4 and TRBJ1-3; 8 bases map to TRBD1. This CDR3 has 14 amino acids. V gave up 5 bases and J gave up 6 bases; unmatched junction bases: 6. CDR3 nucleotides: TGTGCCAGCAGTCGATCGGGACAGGCAAACACCATATATTTT. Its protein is CASSRSGQANTIYF.

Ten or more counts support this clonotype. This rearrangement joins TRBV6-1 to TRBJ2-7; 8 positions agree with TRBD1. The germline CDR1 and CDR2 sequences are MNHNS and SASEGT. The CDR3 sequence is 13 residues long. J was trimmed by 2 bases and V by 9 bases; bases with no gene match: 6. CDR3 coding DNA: TGTGCCAGTGGGGACAGGCAAACCTACGAGCAGTACTTC. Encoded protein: CASGDRQTYEQYF.

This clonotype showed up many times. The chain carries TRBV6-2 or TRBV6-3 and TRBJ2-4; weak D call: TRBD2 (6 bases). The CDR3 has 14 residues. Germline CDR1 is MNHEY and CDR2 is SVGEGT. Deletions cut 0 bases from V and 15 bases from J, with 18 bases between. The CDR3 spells CASSYSYDSRETYF. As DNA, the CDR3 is TGTGCCAGCAGTTACTCGTATGACAGTCGGGAGACGTACTTC.

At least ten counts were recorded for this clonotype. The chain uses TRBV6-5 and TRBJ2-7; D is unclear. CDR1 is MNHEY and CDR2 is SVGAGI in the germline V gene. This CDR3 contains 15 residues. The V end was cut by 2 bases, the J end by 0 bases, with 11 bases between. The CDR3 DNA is TGTGCCAGCAGTTACCCGGAAAGACGCTCCTACGAGCAGTACTTC. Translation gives CASSYPERRSYEQYF.

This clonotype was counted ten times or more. CDR3 loop: CASSRTGGLAGAMYEQYF. DNA of the CDR3: TGTGCCAGTAGCCGGACAGGGGGACTAGCGGGAGCGATGTACGAGCAGTACTTC. V gene TRBV19 combines with J gene TRBJ2-7, with 14 positions matching TRBD2. Germline loops: CDR1 LNHDA, CDR2 SQIVND (reference sequence). The length of the CDR3 is 18 residues. V shed 6 bases, J shed 4 bases, and the junction held 14 bases outside the gene matches.

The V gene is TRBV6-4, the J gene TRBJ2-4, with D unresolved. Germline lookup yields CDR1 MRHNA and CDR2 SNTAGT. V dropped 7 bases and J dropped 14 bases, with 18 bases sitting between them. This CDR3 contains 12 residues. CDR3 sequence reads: CASNLGSYEKYF. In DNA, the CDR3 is TGTGCCAGCAATCTGGGATCCTACGAGAAGTACTTC.

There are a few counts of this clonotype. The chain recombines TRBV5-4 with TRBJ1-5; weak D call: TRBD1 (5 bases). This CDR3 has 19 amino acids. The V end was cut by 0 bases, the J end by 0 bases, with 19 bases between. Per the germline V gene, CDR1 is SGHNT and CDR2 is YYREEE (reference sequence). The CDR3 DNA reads TGTGCCAGCAGCTTGGAAATGGGACCGGGGCCTTATAGCAATCAGCCCCAGCATTTT. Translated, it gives CASSLEMGPGPYSNQPQHF.

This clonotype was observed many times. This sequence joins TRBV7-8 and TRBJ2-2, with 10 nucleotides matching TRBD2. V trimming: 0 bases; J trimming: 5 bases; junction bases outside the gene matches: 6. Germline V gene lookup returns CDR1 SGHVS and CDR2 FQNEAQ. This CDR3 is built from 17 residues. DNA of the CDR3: TGTGCCAGCAGCTTAGCGATAGCGGGAGGATCAACCGGGGAGCTGTTTTTT. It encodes CASSLAIAGGSTGELFF.

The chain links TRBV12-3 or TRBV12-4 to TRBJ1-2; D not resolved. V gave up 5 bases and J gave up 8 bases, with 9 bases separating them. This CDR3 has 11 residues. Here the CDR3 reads CASSLPLGYTF. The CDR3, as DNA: TGTGCCAGCAGTCTCCCCTTAGGCTACACCTTC.

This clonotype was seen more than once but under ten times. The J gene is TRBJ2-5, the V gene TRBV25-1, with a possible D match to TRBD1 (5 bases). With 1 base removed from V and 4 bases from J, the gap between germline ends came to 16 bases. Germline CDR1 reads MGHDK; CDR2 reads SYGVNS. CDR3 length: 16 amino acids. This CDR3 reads CASSESRTPWGETQYF. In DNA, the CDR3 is TGTGCCAGCAGTGAATCCCGGACACCCTGGGGAGAGACCCAGTACTTC.

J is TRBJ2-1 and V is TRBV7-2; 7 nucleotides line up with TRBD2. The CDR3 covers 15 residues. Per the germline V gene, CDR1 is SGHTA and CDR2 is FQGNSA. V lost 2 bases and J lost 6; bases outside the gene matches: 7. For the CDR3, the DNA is TGTGCCAGCAGCTTATATAGCGGGCTTTGCAATGAGCAGTTCTTC. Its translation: CASSLYSGLCNEQFF.

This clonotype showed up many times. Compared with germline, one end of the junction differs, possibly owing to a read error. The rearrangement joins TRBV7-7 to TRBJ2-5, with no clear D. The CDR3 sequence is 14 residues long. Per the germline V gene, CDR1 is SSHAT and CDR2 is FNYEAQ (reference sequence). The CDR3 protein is CASSLSWSEETQYF. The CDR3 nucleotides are TGTGCTAGCAGCTTAAGTTGGTCAGAAGAGACCCAGTACTTC. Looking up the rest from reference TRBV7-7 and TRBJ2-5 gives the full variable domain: GAGVSQSPRYKVTKRGQDVTLRCDPISSHATLYWYQQALGQGPEFLTYFNYEAQPDKSGLPSDRFSAERPEGSISTLTIQRTEQRDSAMYRCASSLSWSEETQYFGPGTRLLVL.

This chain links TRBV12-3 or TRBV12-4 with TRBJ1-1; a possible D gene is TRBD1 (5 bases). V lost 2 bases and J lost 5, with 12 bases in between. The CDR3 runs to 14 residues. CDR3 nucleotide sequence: TGTGCCAGCAGTTTAAGGACAACTTGGACTGAAGCTTTCTTT. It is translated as CASSLRTTWTEAFF.

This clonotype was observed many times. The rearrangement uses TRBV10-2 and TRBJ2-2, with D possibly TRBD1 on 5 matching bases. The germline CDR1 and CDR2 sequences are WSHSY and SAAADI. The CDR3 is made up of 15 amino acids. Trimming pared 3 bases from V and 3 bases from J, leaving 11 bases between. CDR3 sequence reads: CASSESSGYTGELFF. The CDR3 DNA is TGCGCCAGCAGTGAATCATCAGGGTACACCGGGGAGCTGTTTTTT.

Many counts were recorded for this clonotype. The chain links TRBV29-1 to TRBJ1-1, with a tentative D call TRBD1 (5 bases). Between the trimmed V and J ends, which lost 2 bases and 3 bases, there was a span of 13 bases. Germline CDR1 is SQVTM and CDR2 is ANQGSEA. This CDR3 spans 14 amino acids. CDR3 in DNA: TGCAGCGTTGAAACCGGGACCCCAGACACTGAAGCTTTCTTT. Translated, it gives CSVETGTPDTEAFF.

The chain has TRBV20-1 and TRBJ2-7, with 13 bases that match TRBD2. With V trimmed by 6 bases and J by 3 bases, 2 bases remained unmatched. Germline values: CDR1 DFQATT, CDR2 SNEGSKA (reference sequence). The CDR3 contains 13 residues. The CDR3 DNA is TGCAGTGCCGGACTAGCGGGAGACTACGAGCAGTACTTC. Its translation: CSAGLAGDYEQYF.

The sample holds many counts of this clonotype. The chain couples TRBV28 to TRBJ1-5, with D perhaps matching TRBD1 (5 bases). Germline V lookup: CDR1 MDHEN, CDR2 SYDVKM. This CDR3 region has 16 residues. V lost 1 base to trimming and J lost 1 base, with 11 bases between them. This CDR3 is CASSLFGGTSNQPQHF. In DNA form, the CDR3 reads TGTGCCAGCAGTTTATTTGGGGGAACGAGCAATCAGCCCCAGCATTTT.

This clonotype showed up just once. CDR3 DNA: TGCAGCGTTGACGGGTGGGCCGGAGGAGAAGAGACCCAGTACTTC. Translating it yields CSVDGWAGGEETQYF. J is TRBJ2-5 and V is TRBV29-1; a weak D match, TRBD2 (5 bases). V gave up 3 bases and J gave up 3 bases, with 17 bases separating them. Germline CDR1 SQVTM, CDR2 ANQGSEA. This CDR3 is built from 15 residues.

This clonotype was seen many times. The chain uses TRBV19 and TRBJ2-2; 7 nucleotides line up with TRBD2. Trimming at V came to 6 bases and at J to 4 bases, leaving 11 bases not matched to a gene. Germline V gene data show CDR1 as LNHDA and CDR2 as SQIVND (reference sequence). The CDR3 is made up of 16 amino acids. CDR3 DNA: TGTGCCAGTAGGCTGACACCGGGAGGAAGCACCGGGGAGCTGTTTTTT. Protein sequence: CASRLTPGGSTGELFF. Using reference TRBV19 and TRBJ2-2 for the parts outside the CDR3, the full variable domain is DGGITQSPKYLFRKEGQNVTLSCEQNLNHDAMYWYRQDPGQGLRLIYYSQIVNDFQKGDIAEGYSVSREKKESFPLTVTSAQKNPTAFYLCASRLTPGGSTGELFFGEGSRLTVL.

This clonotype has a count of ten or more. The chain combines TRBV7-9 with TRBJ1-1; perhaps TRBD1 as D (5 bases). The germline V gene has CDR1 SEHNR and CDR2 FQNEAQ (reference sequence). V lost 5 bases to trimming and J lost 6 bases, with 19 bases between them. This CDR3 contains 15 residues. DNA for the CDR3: TGTGCCAGCAGCGACAACAGGTCACCTACCCCTGAAGCTTTCTTT. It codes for CASSDNRSPTPEAFF.

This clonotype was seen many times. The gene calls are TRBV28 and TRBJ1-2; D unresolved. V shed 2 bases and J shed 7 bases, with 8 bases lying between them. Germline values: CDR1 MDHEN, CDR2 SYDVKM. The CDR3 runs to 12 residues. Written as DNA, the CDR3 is TGTGCCAGCAGTTTAGACGGTTTTGGCTACACCTTC. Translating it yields CASSLDGFGYTF.

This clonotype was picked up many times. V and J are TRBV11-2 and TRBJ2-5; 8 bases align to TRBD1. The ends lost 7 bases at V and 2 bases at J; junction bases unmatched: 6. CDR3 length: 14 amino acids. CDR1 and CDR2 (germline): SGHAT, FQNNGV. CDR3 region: CASNRGTEQETQYF. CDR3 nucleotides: TGTGCCAGCAACAGGGGGACTGAACAAGAGACCCAGTACTTC.

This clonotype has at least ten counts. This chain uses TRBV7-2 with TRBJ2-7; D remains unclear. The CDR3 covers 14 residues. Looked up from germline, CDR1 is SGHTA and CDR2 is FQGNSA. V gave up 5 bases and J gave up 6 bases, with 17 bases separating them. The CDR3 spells CASSPGGVLGEQYF. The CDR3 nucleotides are TGTGCCAGCAGCCCAGGTGGAGTACTGGGCGAGCAGTACTTC.

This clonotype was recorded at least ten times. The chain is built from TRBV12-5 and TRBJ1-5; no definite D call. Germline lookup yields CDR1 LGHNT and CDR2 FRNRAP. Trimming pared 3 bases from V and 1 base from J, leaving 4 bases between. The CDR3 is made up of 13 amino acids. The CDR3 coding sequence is TGTGCTAGTGGTTTTGGCAGCAATCAGCCCCAGCATTTT. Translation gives CASGFGSNQPQHF.

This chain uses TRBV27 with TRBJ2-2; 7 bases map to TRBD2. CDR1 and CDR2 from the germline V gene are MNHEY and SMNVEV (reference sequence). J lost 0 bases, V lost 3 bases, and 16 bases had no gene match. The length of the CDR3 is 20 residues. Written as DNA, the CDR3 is TGTGCCAGCAGTTTCTCCATCAGAGGGCTAGCGGTCGCGAACACCGGGGAGCTGTTTTTT. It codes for CASSFSIRGLAVANTGELFF.

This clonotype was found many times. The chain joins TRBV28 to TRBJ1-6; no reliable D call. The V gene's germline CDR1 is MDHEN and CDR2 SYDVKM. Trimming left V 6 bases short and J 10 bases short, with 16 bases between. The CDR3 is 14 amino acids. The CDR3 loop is CASRTDVGGSPLHF. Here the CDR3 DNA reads TGTGCCAGCAGAACGGACGTCGGTGGCTCACCCCTCCACTTT.

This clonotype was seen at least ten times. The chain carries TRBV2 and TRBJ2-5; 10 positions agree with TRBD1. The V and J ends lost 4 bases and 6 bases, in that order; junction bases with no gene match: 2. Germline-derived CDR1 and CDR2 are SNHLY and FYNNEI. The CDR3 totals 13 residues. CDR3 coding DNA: TGTGCCAGCAGTGGACAGGGGGCGAAGACCCAGTACTTC. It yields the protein CASSGQGAKTQYF.

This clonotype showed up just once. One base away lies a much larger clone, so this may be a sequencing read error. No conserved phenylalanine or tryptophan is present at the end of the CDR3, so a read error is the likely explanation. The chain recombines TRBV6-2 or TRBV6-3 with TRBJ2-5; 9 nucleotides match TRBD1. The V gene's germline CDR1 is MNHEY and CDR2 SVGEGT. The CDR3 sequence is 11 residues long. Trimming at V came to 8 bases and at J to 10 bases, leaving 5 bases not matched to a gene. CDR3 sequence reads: CASGDREVQYS. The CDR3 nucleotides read TGTGCCAGCGGGGACAGGGAGGTCCAGTACTCC.

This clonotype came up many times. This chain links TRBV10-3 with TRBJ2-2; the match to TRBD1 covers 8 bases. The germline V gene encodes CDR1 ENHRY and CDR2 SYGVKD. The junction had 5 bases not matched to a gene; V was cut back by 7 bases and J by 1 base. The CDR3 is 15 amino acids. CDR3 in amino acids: CAITEGTGNTGELFF. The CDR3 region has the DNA TGTGCCATCACCGAAGGGACAGGGAACACCGGGGAGCTGTTTTTT.